This paragraph covers one TCR beta chain sequence. With 3 bases removed from V and 5 bases from J, the gap between germline ends came to 4 bases. CDR3 length: 12 amino acids. Germline-derived CDR1 and CDR2 are SEHNR and FQNEAQ (reference sequence). TCRdb's table, derived via immunoSEQ multiplex PCR, lists solely in-frame clones and lacks some. The table lists roughly 28,000 clones, 83% of them singletons. These data are taken from a study of OX40 agonist ivuxolimab in advanced cancers. About the study: An agonistic human IgG2 monoclonal antibody against OX40 (CD134) was given. A partial response was reached by three patients: one with hepatocellular carcinoma and two with cutaneous melanoma.

The specimen comprised CD4+ or CD8+ T cells sorted from blood, sampled in a trial of the OX40 agonist ivuxolimab. This TCR was recovered from an adult with an advanced solid tumor such as melanoma, head and neck, liver or kidney cancer. The genes are TRBV7-9 and TRBJ1-4, with D hard to call. The CDR3 reads CASSFRNEKLFF. The DNA for the CDR3 is TGTGCCAGCAGCTTTCGGAATGAAAAACTGTTTTTT.